A single sample is the source of the 16 T cell receptor beta chains below, sequenced in a study of T cells after yellow fever vaccination. TCRdb recomputed calls from the 5' RACE reads with MiXCR, one row per CDR3 protein. The table shows more than 350,000 distinct CDR3 sequences, with approximately 10% occurring only once. Here the sequenced sample was PBMCs, taken on the day of the first yellow fever vaccination. These TCRs come from a man aged 18 to 35 who received the YFV17D yellow fever vaccine.

This clonotype turned up a few times. The CDR3 is CASSINRGETQYF. The CDR3 coding sequence is TGTGCCAGTAGCATAAACAGGGGAGAGACCCAGTACTTC. The rearrangement uses TRBV19 and TRBJ2-5, with 7 positions matching TRBD1. Looked up from germline, CDR1 is LNHDA and CDR2 is SQIVND (reference sequence). The CDR3 has 13 residues. With 6 bases clipped from V and 4 bases from J, the junction kept 5 bases outside the gene matches.

This chain connects TRBV5-4 to TRBJ2-7; 7 bases line up with TRBD1. The CDR3 is made up of 15 amino acids. Germline CDR1 and CDR2: SGHNT and YYREEE (reference sequence). With V trimmed by 3 bases and J by 0 bases, 6 bases remained unmatched. This CDR3 reads CASSSTWTGSYEQYF. The CDR3 DNA sequence: TGTGCCAGCAGCTCTACTTGGACAGGCTCCTACGAGCAGTACTTC.

This chain connects TRBV25-1 to TRBJ2-7; D is unclear. Trimming cost V 4 bases and J 6 bases, with 19 bases left between them. This CDR3 contains 15 residues. The V gene's germline CDR1 is MGHDK and CDR2 SYGVNS. CDR3 DNA: TGTGCCAGCAGTGTCACCCGTAGCTATGATAGCGAGCAGTACTTC. Translated, it gives CASSVTRSYDSEQYF.

There are many counts of this clonotype. The chain employs TRBV7-9 and TRBJ1-2; unclear D gene. The CDR3 sequence is 13 residues long. The germline V and J ends were trimmed by 3 bases and 4 bases, with 9 bases remaining between them. CDR1 SEHNR and CDR2 FQNEAQ come from the germline V gene (reference sequence). CDR3 sequence: CASSFGGPYGYTF. CDR3 DNA sequence: TGTGCCAGCAGCTTTGGCGGACCCTATGGCTACACCTTC.

The chain has TRBV29-1 and TRBJ1-1; D not resolved. V gave up 6 bases and J gave up 4 bases, with 15 bases separating them. Germline V lookup: CDR1 SQVTM, CDR2 ANQGSEA. The CDR3 sequence is 13 residues long. CDR3 in DNA: TGCAGCGTCCAAGATGGGGTCTCCACTGAAGCTTTCTTT. Translating it yields CSVQDGVSTEAFF.

This clonotype was recorded a few times. The V call is TRBV12-3 or TRBV12-4, the J call TRBJ2-5, with 11 bases that match TRBD1. V gave up 5 bases and J gave up 6 bases; unmatched junction bases: 5. The CDR3 has 14 residues. The CDR3 region is CASSLGTGGKTQYF. CDR3 coding DNA: TGTGCCAGCAGTCTCGGGACAGGGGGAAAGACCCAGTACTTC.

The table lists this clonotype with a few counts. The J gene is TRBJ2-3, the V gene TRBV7-2; D possibly matches TRBD1 or TRBD2 (5 bases each). Germline V gene lookup returns CDR1 SGHTA and CDR2 FQGNSA. The length of the CDR3 is 16 residues. Trimming left V 5 bases short and J 1 base short, with 16 bases between. CDR3 coding DNA: TGTGCCAGCAGCAGAGGGGTACATGTAGGCACAGATACGCAGTATTTT. It encodes CASSRGVHVGTDTQYF.

This clonotype was detected ten times or more. This rearrangement joins TRBV5-1 to TRBJ2-3; 8 bases fit TRBD2. V was clipped by 6 bases and J by 0 bases; unmatched bases: 18. The germline CDR1 and CDR2 sequences are SGHRS and YFSETQ. The CDR3 has 19 residues. CDR3 region: CASTPRWGSGVLSTDTQYF. The CDR3 coding sequence is TGCGCCAGCACCCCCCGGTGGGGTAGCGGGGTTTTAAGCACAGATACGCAGTATTTT.

The rearrangement links TRBV2 to TRBJ2-3; possible D gene TRBD1, 5 bases. V lost 8 bases, J lost 2 bases, and 14 bases lay in between. This CDR3 has 14 amino acids. Per germline, CDR1 SNHLY and CDR2 FYNNEI. CDR3 sequence: CASGRRQFTDTQYF. DNA of the CDR3: TGTGCCAGCGGGCGAAGACAGTTCACAGATACGCAGTATTTT.

A few counts support this clonotype. The chain employs TRBV7-2 and TRBJ1-4; a possible D gene is TRBD1 (5 bases). This CDR3 region has 14 residues. V lost 6 bases, J lost 4 bases, and 12 bases lay in between. From germline, CDR1 is SGHTA and CDR2 FQGNSA. The CDR3 DNA is TGTGCCAGCAGGCAAACAGGACTTAATGAAAAACTGTTTTTT. The encoded protein is CASRQTGLNEKLFF.

The chain recombines TRBV10-3 with TRBJ1-2; D is perhaps TRBD1 (5 bases). The germline V and J ends were trimmed by 1 base and 6 bases, with 18 bases remaining between them. The germline V gene encodes CDR1 ENHRY and CDR2 SYGVKD. This CDR3 has 16 residues. In nucleotides, the CDR3 is TGTGCCATCAGTGAGTGGCCAGGGCTTCGGGGTAATGGCTACACCTTC. It translates to CAISEWPGLRGNGYTF.

The chain recombines TRBV7-2 with TRBJ2-3; D may correspond to TRBD1 or TRBD2 (6 bases each). The V end was cut by 4 bases, the J end by 6 bases, with 20 bases between. CDR1 and CDR2 from the germline V gene are SGHTA and FQGNSA. The CDR3 totals 16 residues. CDR3 sequence reads: CASSSRGGRRLDTQYF. CDR3 in DNA: TGTGCCAGCAGCTCGCGTGGGGGGCGGCGGTTGGATACGCAGTATTTT.

This clonotype was found a few times. V is TRBV12-3 or TRBV12-4 and J is TRBJ1-4; TRBD1 might be the D (5 bases). CDR3 length equals 15 residues. The germline V and J ends were trimmed by 6 bases and 8 bases, with 19 bases remaining between them. DNA of the CDR3: TGTGCCAGCAGCCCATCTTACGGGGGAGGAGAAAAACTGTTTTTT. Translated: CASSPSYGGGEKLFF.

This clonotype was detected ten times or more. This sequence joins TRBV5-1 and TRBJ1-1, with D unclear. The V gene's germline CDR1 is SGHRS and CDR2 YFSETQ. Trimming stripped 0 bases from V and 0 bases from J, with 9 bases between. The length of the CDR3 is 15 residues. The CDR3 spells CASSLVLGMNTEAFF. CDR3 nucleotides: TGCGCCAGCAGCTTGGTGCTGGGGATGAACACTGAAGCTTTCTTT.

This clonotype has only a few counts. The chain combines TRBV6-5 with TRBJ1-4, with D possibly being TRBD1 (6 bases). V gave up 4 bases and J gave up 4 bases, with 16 bases separating them. Germline V gives CDR1 MNHEY, CDR2 SVGAGI. The CDR3 consists of 16 residues. CDR3 in amino acids: CASSSAGAGLNEKLFF. CDR3 DNA: TGTGCCAGCAGTTCCGCAGGGGCCGGGCTTAATGAAAAACTGTTTTTT.

This clonotype was seen a few times. The chain's CDR3 is CASSRSVHYEQYF. The DNA for the CDR3 is TGCGCCAGCAGCCGGAGCGTACACTACGAGCAGTACTTC. The V and J genes are TRBV4-1 and TRBJ2-7; no clear D gene. The CDR3 loop spans 13 amino acids. Germline V CDR1 and CDR2: MGHRA, YSYEKL. V was cut by 4 bases and J by 3 bases, with 10 bases left in between.